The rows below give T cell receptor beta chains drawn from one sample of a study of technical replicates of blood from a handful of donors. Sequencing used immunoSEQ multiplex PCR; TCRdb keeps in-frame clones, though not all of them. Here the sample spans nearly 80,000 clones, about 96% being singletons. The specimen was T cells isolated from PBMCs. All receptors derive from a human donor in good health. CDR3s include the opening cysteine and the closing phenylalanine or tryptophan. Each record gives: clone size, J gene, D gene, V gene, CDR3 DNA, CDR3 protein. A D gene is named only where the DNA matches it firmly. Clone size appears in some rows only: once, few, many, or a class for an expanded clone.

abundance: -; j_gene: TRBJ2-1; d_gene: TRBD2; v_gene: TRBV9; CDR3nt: TGTGCCAGCAGCCCCGGGACTAGTCGGGATGAGCAGTTCTTC; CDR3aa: CASSPGTSRDEQFF
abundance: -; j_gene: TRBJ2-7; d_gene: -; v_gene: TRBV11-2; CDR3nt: TGTGCCAGCAGCTTAGGATTTGGCAGGGTCTACGAGCAGTACTTC; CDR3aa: CASSLGFGRVYEQYF
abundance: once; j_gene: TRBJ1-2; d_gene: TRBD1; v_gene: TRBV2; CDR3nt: TGTGCCAGCAGTGAAGTGGTCGGGACAGGGGACTATGGCTACACCTTC; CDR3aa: CASSEVVGTGDYGYTF
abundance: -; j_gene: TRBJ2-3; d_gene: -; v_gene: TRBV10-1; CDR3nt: TGCGCCAGCAGTGAGTCGCAGGCTCTTCTCTCTGTCGATACGCAGTATTTT; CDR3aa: CASSESQALLSVDTQYF
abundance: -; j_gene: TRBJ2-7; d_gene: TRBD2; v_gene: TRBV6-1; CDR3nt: TGTGCCAGCACCTCGGGGGGGGCGTCCTACGAGCAGTACTTC; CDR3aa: CASTSGGASYEQYF
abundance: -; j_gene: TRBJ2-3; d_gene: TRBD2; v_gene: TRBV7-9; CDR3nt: TGTGCCAGCAGAGCGGGGGGCACAGATACGCAGTATTTT; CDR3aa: CASRAGGTDTQYF
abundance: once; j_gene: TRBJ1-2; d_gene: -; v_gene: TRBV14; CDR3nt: TGTGCCAGCAGCTCCCGAGGGGGTAACTATGGCTACACCTTC; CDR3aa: CASSSRGGNYGYTF
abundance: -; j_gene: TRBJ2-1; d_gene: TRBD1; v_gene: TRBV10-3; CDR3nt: TGTGCCATCAGCACGGGACAGGAGATAGATGAGCAGTTCTTC; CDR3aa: CAISTGQEIDEQFF
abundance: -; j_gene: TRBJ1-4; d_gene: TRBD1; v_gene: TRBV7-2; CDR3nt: TGTGCCAGCAGCTTACAGGGGGCAAGGGAAAAACTGTTTTTT; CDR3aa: CASSLQGAREKLFF
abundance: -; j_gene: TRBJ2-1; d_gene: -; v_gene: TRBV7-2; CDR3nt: TGTGCCAGCAGCTTAGCGCTAGGTGGTAATGAGCAGTTCTTC; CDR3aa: CASSLALGGNEQFF
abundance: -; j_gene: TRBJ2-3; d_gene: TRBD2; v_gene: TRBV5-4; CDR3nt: TGTGCCAGCAGCCGAGGGACTAGCGGGAGGCCCAGCACAGATACGCAGTATTTT; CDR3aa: CASSRGTSGRPSTDTQYF